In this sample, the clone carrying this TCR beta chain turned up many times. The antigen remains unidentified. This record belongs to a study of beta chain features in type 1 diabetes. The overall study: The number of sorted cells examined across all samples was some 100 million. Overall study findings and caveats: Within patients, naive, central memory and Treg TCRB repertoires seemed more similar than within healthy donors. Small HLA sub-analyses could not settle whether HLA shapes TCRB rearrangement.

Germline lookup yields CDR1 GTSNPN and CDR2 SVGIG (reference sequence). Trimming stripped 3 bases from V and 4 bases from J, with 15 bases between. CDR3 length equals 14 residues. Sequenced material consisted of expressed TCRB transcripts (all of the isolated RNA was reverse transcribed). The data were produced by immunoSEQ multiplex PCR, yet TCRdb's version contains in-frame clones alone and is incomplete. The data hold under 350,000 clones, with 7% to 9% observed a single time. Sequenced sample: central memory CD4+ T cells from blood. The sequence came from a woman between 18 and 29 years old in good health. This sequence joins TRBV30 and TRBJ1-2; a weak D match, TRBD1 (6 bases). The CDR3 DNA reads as TGTGCCTGGAGCCGTCGGGGGGCAGGCTATGGCTACACCTTC. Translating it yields CAWSRRGAGYGYTF.